The rows below give T cell receptor beta chains drawn from one sample of a study of CD8 T cells in ankylosing spondylitis. TCRdb re-derived calls from the 5' RACE reads in MiXCR, one entry per CDR3 protein. The sample shows 20,000 to 30,000 distinct CDR3 sequences, 10% to 15% of them seen only once. Sequencing was done on a sample of blood. The receptors were gathered from a male donor with ankylosing spondylitis or in good health (not recorded which). CDR3s include the opening cysteine and the closing phenylalanine or tryptophan. The order of the fields is J gene, V gene, D gene, clone size, CDR3 DNA, CDR3 protein. The D gene is left open where the match is weak. The size of a clone is reported for some rows only, either as once, few or many, or as a class for expanded clones.

TRBJ1-1 TRBV20-1 NA NA TGCAGTGCCCGGGGGGGATGGGACCCTGAAGCTTTCTTT CSARGGWDPEAFF
TRBJ2-5 TRBV29-1 TRBD1 many TGCAGCGTAAAGACAGGGGAGGAAGGAGAGACCCAGTACTTC CSVKTGEEGETQYF
TRBJ2-3 TRBV5-1 TRBD1 many TGCGCCAGCAGCTCAGGACAGGTCAGCACAGATACGCAGTATTTT CASSSGQVSTDTQYF
TRBJ1-1 TRBV4-3 NA NA TGCGCCAGCAGCCAAGTAATGGGGAACACTGAAGCTTTCTTT CASSQVMGNTEAFF
TRBJ2-3 TRBV7-2 TRBD2 many TGTGCCAGCAGCCCGTTACTAGCGCAAGATACGCAGTATTTT CASSPLLAQDTQYF
TRBJ2-3 TRBV12-3/TRBV12-4 NA many TGTGCCAGCAGCCGACGGGGACATTCCACAGATACGCAGTATTTT CASSRRGHSTDTQYF
TRBJ2-2 TRBV20-1 TRBD2 NA TGCAGTGCGCGGGAGGCAGGGGTCTACACCGGGGAGCTGTTTTTT CSAREAGVYTGELFF
TRBJ2-7 TRBV4-2 NA NA TGTGCCAGCAGCCTTTTTATGGGGGCCGGGGGCTACGAGCAGTACTTC CASSLFMGAGGYEQYF
TRBJ2-1 TRBV5-1 TRBD2 few TGCGCCAGCAGCTTTAAAGCGGGAGGGCGAGATGAGCAGTTCTTC CASSFKAGGRDEQFF
TRBJ2-1 TRBV5-1 NA NA TGCGCCAGCAGCTTGGGGGGGGCGGCCTACAATGAGCAGTTCTTC CASSLGGAAYNEQFF
TRBJ2-7 TRBV20-1 NA few TGCAGTGCTAGGAATGCTCAGGGGACGTACGAGCAGTACTTC CSARNAQGTYEQYF
TRBJ2-3 TRBV5-1 NA few TGCGCCAGCAGCAGAAACCCACGGAGCACAGATACGCAGTATTTT CASSRNPRSTDTQYF
TRBJ2-5 TRBV12-3/TRBV12-4 NA many TGTGCCAGCCAACGGGGTCCTAAAGAGACCCAGTACTTC CASQRGPKETQYF
TRBJ2-1 TRBV14 NA few TGTGCCAGCAGCCAAGGTGGTTCTAGTTTGCCGTTCTTC CASSQGGSSLPFF
TRBJ2-3 TRBV7-6 NA NA TGTGCCAGCAGCGCGACTGTGACAGATACGCAGTATTTT CASSATVTDTQYF
TRBJ2-3 TRBV6-2/TRBV6-3 NA NA TGTGCCAGCAGCAACGCTGGGGCCTACGCGACCCCGGCCTTT CASSNAGAYATPAF
TRBJ2-3 TRBV2 NA NA TGTGCCAGCAGTCCGGGACCCCAGGGGCAGTATTTT CASSPGPQGQYF
TRBJ2-1 TRBV12-3/TRBV12-4 TRBD1 few TGTGCCAGCAGGGGACAGGGTCGTTCCTACAATGAGCAGTTCTTC CASRGQGRSYNEQFF